The 3 T cell receptor beta chains presented below share a single source sample, sequenced in a study of T-cell memory formation after mild COVID-19. MiXCR, applied by TCRdb to the 5' RACE reads, yields one record per CDR3 protein. Of 65,000 to 90,000 distinct CDR3 sequences in the sample, 10% to 15% were seen once. The specimen was PBMCs or a T cell subset sorted from them (not recorded which). The source of these receptors is a man younger than 30 who had mild COVID-19 (a few samples of this study predate the infection). Cell type and time point are not known.

The chain has TRBV4-3 and TRBJ2-7, with D maybe TRBD1 (6 bases). The CDR3 is 14 residues long. Trimming took off 3 bases at V and 7 bases at J, with 16 bases between the two ends. The germline V gene has CDR1 LGHNA and CDR2 YSLEER. This CDR3 is CASSHYTPGAEQYF. DNA of the CDR3: TGCGCCAGCAGCCACTATACCCCAGGGGCGGAGCAGTACTTC.

V gene TRBV27 combines with J gene TRBJ2-7; 11 nucleotides agree with TRBD1. This CDR3 has 14 residues. Germline CDR1 and CDR2: MNHEY and SMNVEV (reference sequence). Germline trimming cut 7 bases from V and 7 bases from J; bases unmatched to any gene: 9. The CDR3 DNA is TGTGCCAGCACCCTAGGACAGGGGGCGCGTGAGCAGTACTTC. It specifies CASTLGQGAREQYF.

This clonotype has only a few counts. The genes are TRBV6-5 and TRBJ2-2; a possible D gene is TRBD1 (6 bases). The CDR3 length is 14 residues. In germline, CDR1 is MNHEY, CDR2 SVGAGI. Trimming removed 2 bases from V and 4 bases from J, with 8 bases in between. Here the CDR3 reads CASSYIGGTGELFF. CDR3 nucleotide sequence: TGTGCCAGCAGTTACATAGGGGGCACCGGGGAGCTGTTTTTT.